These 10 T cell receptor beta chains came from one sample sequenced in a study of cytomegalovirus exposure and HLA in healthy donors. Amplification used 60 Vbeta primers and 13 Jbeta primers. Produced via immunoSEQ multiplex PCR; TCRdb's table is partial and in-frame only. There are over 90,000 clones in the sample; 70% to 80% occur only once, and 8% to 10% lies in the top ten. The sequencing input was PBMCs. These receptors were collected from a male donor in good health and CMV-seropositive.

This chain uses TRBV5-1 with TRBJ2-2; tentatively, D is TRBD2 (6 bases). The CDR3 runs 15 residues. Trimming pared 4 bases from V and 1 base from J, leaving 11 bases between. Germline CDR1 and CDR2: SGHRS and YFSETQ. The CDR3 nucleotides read TGCGCCAGCAGCCGGGGGTTGGAGAACACCGGGGAGCTGTTTTTT. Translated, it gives CASSRGLENTGELFF.

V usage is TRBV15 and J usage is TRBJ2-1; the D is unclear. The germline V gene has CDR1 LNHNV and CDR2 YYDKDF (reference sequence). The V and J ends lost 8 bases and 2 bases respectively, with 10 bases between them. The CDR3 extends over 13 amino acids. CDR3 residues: CATQVAAYNEQFF. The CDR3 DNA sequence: TGTGCCACCCAAGTGGCGGCCTACAATGAGCAGTTCTTC.

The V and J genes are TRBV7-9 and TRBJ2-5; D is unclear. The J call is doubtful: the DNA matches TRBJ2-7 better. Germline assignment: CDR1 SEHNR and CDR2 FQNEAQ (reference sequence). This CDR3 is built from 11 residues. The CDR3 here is CASSSPPEQYF. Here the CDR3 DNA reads TGTGCCAGCAGCTCCCCGCCCGAGCAGTACTTC.

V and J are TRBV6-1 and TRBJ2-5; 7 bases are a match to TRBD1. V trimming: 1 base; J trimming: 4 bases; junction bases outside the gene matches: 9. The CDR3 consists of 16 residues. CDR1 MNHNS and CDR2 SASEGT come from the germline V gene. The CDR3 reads CASSEVPTGWRETQYF. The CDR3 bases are TGTGCCAGCAGTGAAGTCCCGACAGGGTGGAGAGAGACCCAGTACTTC.

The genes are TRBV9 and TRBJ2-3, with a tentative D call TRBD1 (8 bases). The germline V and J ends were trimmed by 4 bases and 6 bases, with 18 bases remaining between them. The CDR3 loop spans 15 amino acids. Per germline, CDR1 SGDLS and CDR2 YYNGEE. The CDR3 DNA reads TGTGCCAGCAGCTCCCGACAGGGGAGGGTTGATACGCAGTATTTT. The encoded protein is CASSSRQGRVDTQYF.

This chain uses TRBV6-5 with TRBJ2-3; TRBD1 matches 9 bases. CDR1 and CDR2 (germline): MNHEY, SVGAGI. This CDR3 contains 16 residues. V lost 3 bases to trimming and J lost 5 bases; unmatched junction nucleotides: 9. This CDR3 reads CASSYLGTGSVDTQYF. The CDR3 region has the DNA TGTGCCAGCAGTTATCTTGGGACAGGGTCGGTAGATACGCAGTATTTT.

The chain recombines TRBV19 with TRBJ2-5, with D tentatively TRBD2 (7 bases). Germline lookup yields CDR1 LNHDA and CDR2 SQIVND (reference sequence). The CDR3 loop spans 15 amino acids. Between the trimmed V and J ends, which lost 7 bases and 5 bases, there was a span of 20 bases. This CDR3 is CASTSGGGRGETQYF. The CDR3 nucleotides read TGTGCCAGTACCTCTGGCGGGGGCCGCGGGGAGACCCAGTACTTC.

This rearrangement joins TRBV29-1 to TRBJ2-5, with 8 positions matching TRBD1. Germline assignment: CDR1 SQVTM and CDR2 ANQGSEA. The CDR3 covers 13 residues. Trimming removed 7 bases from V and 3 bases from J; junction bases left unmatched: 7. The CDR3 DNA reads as TGCAGCGCAAAAGGGACAGGAAAAGAGACCCAGTACTTC. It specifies CSAKGTGKETQYF.

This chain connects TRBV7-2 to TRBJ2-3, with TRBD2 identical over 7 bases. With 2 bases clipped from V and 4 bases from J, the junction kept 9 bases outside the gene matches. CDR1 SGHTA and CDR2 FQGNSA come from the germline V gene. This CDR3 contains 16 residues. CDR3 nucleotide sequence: TGTGCCAGCAGCTTAAGTCCTAGCGGAGGGGCAGATACGCAGTATTTT. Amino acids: CASSLSPSGGADTQYF.

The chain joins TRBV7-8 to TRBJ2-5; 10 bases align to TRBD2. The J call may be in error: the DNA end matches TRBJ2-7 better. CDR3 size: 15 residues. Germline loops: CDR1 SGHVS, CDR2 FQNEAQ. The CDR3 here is CASSLTPSGSYEQYF. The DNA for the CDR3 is TGTGCCAGCAGCTTAACCCCTAGCGGGAGCTACGAGCAGTACTTC.